A selection of T cell receptor beta chains follows, all from one sample in a study of blood T cell repertoires in COVID-19. Assay: immunoSEQ multiplex PCR; the TCRdb copy retains only in-frame clones and omits some. The profile shows 90,000 to 150,000 clones, about 80% of them singletons. Sequencing used peripheral blood. These receptors came from a woman older than 75 with acute or convalescent COVID-19. Each CDR3 is given with its conserved first and last residue. Fields, in order: clone size, J gene, D gene, V gene, CDR3 protein, CDR3 DNA. D genes are given only for firm matches. Clone size is shown for a subset of rows, as once, few, many or a class of expanded clone.

>.|TRBJ2-7|TRBD1|TRBV4-3
CASSMRTGAYEQYF
TGCGCCAGCAGCATGCGGACAGGGGCTTACGAGCAGTACTTC
>.|TRBJ1-4|.|TRBV29-1
CSVGGGIELFF
TGCAGCGTTGGGGGGGGGATAGAACTGTTTTTT
>.|TRBJ1-2|.|TRBV7-8
CASSLWAGNYGYTF
TGTGCCAGCAGCTTGTGGGCGGGAAACTATGGCTACACCTTC
>few|TRBJ2-7|.|TRBV4-2
CASSQVGDRGASGTYEQYF
TGTGCCAGCAGCCAAGTAGGAGACAGGGGGGCTAGCGGGACTTACGAGCAGTACTTC
>.|TRBJ2-1|.|TRBV7-9
CASSLDRAPYNEQFF
TGTGCCAGCAGCCTCGACAGAGCGCCTTACAATGAGCAGTTCTTC
>once|TRBJ1-1|.|TRBV21-1
CASSTLDRFMNTEAFF
TGTGCCAGCAGCACCTTGGACAGGTTTATGAACACTGAAGCTTTCTTT
>.|TRBJ2-5|TRBD2|TRBV19
CASSMRTSGGRGETQYF
TGTGCCAGTAGTATGCGAACTAGCGGGGGTCGGGGGGAGACCCAGTACTTC
>.|TRBJ2-1|TRBD2|TRBV5-1
CASAVAGAGDEQFF
TGCGCCAGCGCCGTAGCGGGAGCGGGAGATGAGCAGTTCTTC
>.|TRBJ1-6|TRBD1|TRBV6-1
CASSEAGTVINSPLHF
TGTGCCAGCAGTGAAGCGGGGACAGTCATTAATTCACCCCTCCACTTT
>.|TRBJ2-2|.|TRBV5-1
CASTSGAGMWDTGELFF
TGCGCCAGCACATCAGGTGCGGGGATGTGGGACACCGGGGAGCTGTTTTTT
>few|TRBJ2-2|.|TRBV7-9
CASSRWRANTGELFF
TGTGCCAGCAGTCGCTGGAGGGCCAACACCGGGGAGCTGTTTTTT
>.|TRBJ1-1|.|TRBV18
CASSQTGSRATEAFF
TGTGCCAGCTCACAAACAGGGAGCAGGGCCACTGAAGCTTTCTTT
>once|TRBJ1-4|.|TRBV5-1
CASSFDRTNEKLFF
TGCGCCAGCAGCTTTGACAGAACTAATGAAAAACTGTTTTTT
>few|TRBJ2-7|TRBD1|TRBV18
CASSPGTGDYEQYF
TGTGCCAGCTCACCGGGGACAGGGGACTACGAGCAGTACTTC
>.|TRBJ1-2|.|TRBV2
CASSIRPYYGYTF
TGTGCCAGCAGTATCAGGCCGTACTATGGCTACACCTTC
>.|TRBJ1-1|.|TRBV6-1
CASSENGEAFF
TGTGCCAGCAGTGAAAACGGTGAAGCTTTCTTT
>.|TRBJ2-2|.|TRBV7-9
CASSLERTLNTGELFF
TGTGCCAGCAGCTTAGAGAGGACACTTAACACCGGGGAGCTGTTTTTT